This TCR beta chain comes out of a study of blood T cell repertoires in COVID-19. Whole-study context: Sites in the United States, Italy and Spain provided acute and convalescent COVID-19 samples. The analysed material was cDNA or gDNA that came from T cells, B-cell-depleted T cells, or PBMCs.

The authors' processing: By means of reference gene primer amplification, nucleated cell counts were estimated. Profiling relied on immunoSEQ multiplex PCR, and the TCRdb table lists in-frame clones only, not all of them. V and J calls and clone size are those listed in that table; D and trimming were worked out from the DNA. The data contain under 170,000 clones, 80% to 90% of them singletons. Sequencing was done on a sample of peripheral blood. The clonotype was recovered from a man aged 65 to 85 with acute or convalescent COVID-19.

DNA for the CDR3: TGTGCCAGCAGACGAGGGACTAGCGGGGACGAGCAGTACTTC. Translating it yields CASRRGTSGDEQYF. This chain connects TRBV7-2 to TRBJ2-7, with 13 bases matching TRBD2. V lost 6 bases to trimming and J lost 5 bases; unmatched junction nucleotides: 4. CDR1 is SGHTA and CDR2 is FQGNSA in the germline V gene. This CDR3 spans 14 amino acids.